Detailed here is one T cell receptor beta chain. At the DNA level, this CDR3 is encoded by other sequences in the same sample as well. The sample belongs to a study of shared clonotypes between healthy human individuals. For the study at large: The plates for each donor numbered three CD4 naive, three CD4 memory, two CD8 naive and one CD8 memory.

Measured with immunoSEQ multiplex PCR; TCRdb has only the in-frame clones, and not every one. Here the sample spans roughly 2.5 million clones, more than 90% being singletons. This CDR3 contains 15 residues. Germline V gene lookup returns CDR1 MNHEY and CDR2 SMNVEV (reference sequence). V gave up 4 bases and J gave up 6 bases; unmatched junction bases: 10. Sequenced material: naive CD4+ T cells sorted from blood. Subset of the sample: CD45RA+ positively selected. This chain connects TRBV27 to TRBJ1-1; TRBD1 agrees at 8 bases. This TCR came from a man younger than 30 in good health. CDR3 DNA sequence: TGTGCCAGCAGTTCCATCCCCGGACAGGGCCCTGAAGCTTTCTTT. This sequence encodes CASSSIPGQGPEAFF.